The 14 T cell receptor beta chains reported below all come from one sample, sequenced in a study of identical twins. Each CDR3 protein is one row after TCRdb ran MiXCR on the 5' RACE reads. Here the sample spans some 320,000 distinct CDR3 sequences, about 12% being singletons. Another study also made use of these data, one on yellow fever vaccine responses in identical twins.

The sequenced sample was CD8+ T cells sorted from blood. These receptors all come from a woman under 30 in good health.

The rearrangement joins TRBV24-1 to TRBJ2-7; D not certain. Germline V lookup: CDR1 KGHDR, CDR2 SFDVKD. The V end lost 3 bases, the J end lost 2 bases, and 13 bases lay between the germline ends. This CDR3 has 15 residues. CDR3 sequence: CATSDPSVPPYEQYF. CDR3 coding DNA: TGTGCCACCAGTGATCCCAGCGTTCCTCCCTACGAGCAGTACTTC.

This clonotype showed up just a few times. This rearrangement joins TRBV20-1 to TRBJ2-2; 8 nucleotides agree with TRBD2. CDR3 length: 15 amino acids. Trimming at V came to 0 bases and at J to 8 bases, leaving 8 bases not matched to a gene. Germline CDR1 and CDR2: DFQATT and SNEGSKA (reference sequence). The CDR3 is CSARDLGGGSGELFF. The CDR3 DNA is TGCAGTGCTAGAGATCTTGGCGGGGGGTCAGGGGAGCTGTTTTTT.

This clonotype was counted a few times. The gene calls are TRBV6-5 and TRBJ2-3; maybe TRBD1 (6 bases). This CDR3 spans 16 amino acids. Germline CDR1 is MNHEY and CDR2 is SVGAGI. Trimming removed 0 bases at V and 3 bases at J, with 13 bases between. Here the CDR3 reads CASSYSGTYYTDTQYF. Here the CDR3 DNA reads TGTGCCAGCAGTTACTCCGGGACATACTATACAGATACGCAGTATTTT.

In its sample, this clonotype was seen a few times. This chain uses TRBV2 with TRBJ2-4, with TRBD1 matching over 7 bases. V lost 8 bases to trimming and J lost 7 bases; unmatched junction nucleotides: 17. The CDR3 is made up of 16 amino acids. Germline loops: CDR1 SNHLY, CDR2 FYNNEI. The chain's CDR3 is CASEVGRGIRGNIQYF. The CDR3 nucleotides are TGTGCCAGCGAGGTCGGCAGGGGGATAAGGGGTAACATTCAGTACTTC.

This sequence joins TRBV27 and TRBJ2-1; 15 nucleotides align to TRBD2. Per germline, CDR1 MNHEY and CDR2 SMNVEV (reference sequence). The trim removed 5 bases at V and 8 bases at J, leaving 4 bases unmatched. This CDR3 has 15 amino acids. The CDR3 sequence: CASSLWTSGGDEQFF. The CDR3 bases are TGTGCCAGCAGTCTTTGGACTAGCGGGGGGGATGAGCAGTTCTTC.

This clonotype was picked up many times. The chain couples TRBV12-3 or TRBV12-4 to TRBJ1-2; 7 positions match TRBD1. There are 13 residues in the CDR3. V gave up 5 bases and J gave up 2 bases; unmatched junction bases: 2. The CDR3 DNA is TGTGCCAGCAGTGAGACAGGGAACTATGGCTACACCTTC. Amino acids: CASSETGNYGYTF.

This clonotype has just a few counts. The chain combines TRBV12-3 or TRBV12-4 with TRBJ2-2; possibly TRBD1 for D (6 bases). V lost 7 bases and J 6 bases, leaving 12 bases between the germline ends. The CDR3 contains 13 residues. Here the CDR3 DNA reads TGTGCCAGCACCCCGGGACACCCCGGGGAGCTGTTTTTT. Protein product: CASTPGHPGELFF.

This clonotype was observed a few times. The chain links TRBV5-5 to TRBJ2-5; D tentatively reads TRBD1 or TRBD2 (5 bases each). V was trimmed by 5 bases and J by 2 bases, leaving 19 bases between them. The CDR3 runs to 16 residues. Germline V lookup: CDR1 SGHKS, CDR2 YYEKEE (reference sequence). The CDR3 nucleotides are TGTGCCAGCAGATCTCGGGACGGCCCTTTACAAGAGACCCAGTACTTC. Its protein is CASRSRDGPLQETQYF.

This rearrangement joins TRBV20-1 to TRBJ2-1; D is unclear. Germline V gene data show CDR1 as DFQATT and CDR2 as SNEGSKA (reference sequence). CDR3 length: 15 residues. Trimming stripped 1 base from V and 0 bases from J, with 10 bases between. CDR3 amino acids: CSARGLDTSYNEQFF. As DNA, the CDR3 is TGCAGTGCTAGAGGGTTGGATACCTCCTACAATGAGCAGTTCTTC.

The sample holds many counts of this clonotype. The chain is built from TRBV12-3 or TRBV12-4 and TRBJ1-3, with no clear D. The length of the CDR3 is 12 residues. Trimming shortened V by 2 bases and J by 3 bases, and 2 bases separated the two germline ends. The CDR3 DNA is TGTGCCAGCAGTTTATATGGAAACACCATATATTTT. It encodes CASSLYGNTIYF.

This clonotype has at least ten counts. V usage is TRBV28 and J usage is TRBJ2-7, with 7 bases identical to TRBD2. Germline V lookup: CDR1 MDHEN, CDR2 SYDVKM. Unmatched junction bases numbered 10, after V lost 7 bases and J lost 4 bases. The CDR3 has 14 residues. CDR3 loop: CASTDWAGEYEQYF. The CDR3 DNA sequence: TGTGCCAGCACCGACTGGGCGGGAGAATACGAGCAGTACTTC.

In its sample, this clonotype was seen a few times. The rearrangement links TRBV15 to TRBJ1-1; D is possibly TRBD1 (6 bases). The V and J ends lost 3 bases and 1 base respectively, with 18 bases between them. Germline V lookup: CDR1 LNHNV, CDR2 YYDKDF (reference sequence). The CDR3 extends over 17 amino acids. DNA for the CDR3: TGTGCCACCAGCAGCGGAGAGGGACACCTGGCGAACACTGAAGCTTTCTTT. Protein: CATSSGEGHLANTEAFF.

This clonotype has at least ten counts. The chain couples TRBV4-1 to TRBJ2-1, with 7 bases that match TRBD1. This CDR3 is built from 16 residues. Per germline, CDR1 MGHRA and CDR2 YSYEKL. V lost 3 bases, J lost 4 bases, and 9 bases stayed unmatched. The CDR3 loop reads CASSQGPGTAYNEQFF. CDR3 nucleotide sequence: TGCGCCAGCAGCCAGGGGCCCGGGACAGCGTACAATGAGCAGTTCTTC.

The gene calls are TRBV7-2 and TRBJ2-3, with 10 bases aligning to TRBD2. V shed 2 bases, J shed 4 bases, and the junction held 9 bases outside the gene matches. CDR1 and CDR2 from the germline V gene are SGHTA and FQGNSA. The CDR3 runs to 17 residues. For the CDR3, the DNA is TGTGCCAGCAGCTTATCTTCACTAGCGGGGCCCTCAGATACGCAGTATTTT. It codes for CASSLSSLAGPSDTQYF.